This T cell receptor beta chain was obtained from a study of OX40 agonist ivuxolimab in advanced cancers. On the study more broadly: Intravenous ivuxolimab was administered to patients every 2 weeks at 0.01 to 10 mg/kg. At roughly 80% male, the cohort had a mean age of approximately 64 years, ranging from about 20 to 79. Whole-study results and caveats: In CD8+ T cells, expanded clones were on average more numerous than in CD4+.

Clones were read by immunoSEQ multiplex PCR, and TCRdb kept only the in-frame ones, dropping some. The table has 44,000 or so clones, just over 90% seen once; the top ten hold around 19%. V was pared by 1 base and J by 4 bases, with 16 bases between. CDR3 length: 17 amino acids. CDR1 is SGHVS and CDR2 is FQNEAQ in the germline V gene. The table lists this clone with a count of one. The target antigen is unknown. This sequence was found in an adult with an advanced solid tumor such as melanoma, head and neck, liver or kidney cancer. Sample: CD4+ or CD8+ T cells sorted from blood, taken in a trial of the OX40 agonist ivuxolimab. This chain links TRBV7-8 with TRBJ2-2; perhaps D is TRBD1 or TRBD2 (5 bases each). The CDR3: CASSLDPVGVPTGELFF. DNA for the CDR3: TGTGCCAGCAGCTTAGACCCGGTGGGGGTCCCCACCGGGGAGCTGTTTTTT.